This T cell receptor beta chain was profiled in a study of T cells after yellow fever vaccination. Trimming took off 3 bases at V and 0 bases at J, with 14 bases between the two ends. The CDR3 is 16 residues long. Germline assignment: CDR1 KGHSH and CDR2 LQKENI. TCRdb re-called the 5' RACE reads through MiXCR, storing one row per CDR3 protein. The sample carries approximately 340,000 distinct CDR3 sequences, 8.5% to 10% recorded once. The sample holds a few counts of this clonotype. Sequencing was performed on PBMCs, taken on the day of the first yellow fever vaccination. This sequence was found in a young man who received the YFV17D yellow fever vaccine. The chain employs TRBV18 and TRBJ2-5, with TRBD1 as a possible D gene (6 bases). Written as DNA, the CDR3 is TGTGCCAGCTCACCGCCGGACAGTCCTTACCAAGAGACCCAGTACTTC. Encoded protein: CASSPPDSPYQETQYF.